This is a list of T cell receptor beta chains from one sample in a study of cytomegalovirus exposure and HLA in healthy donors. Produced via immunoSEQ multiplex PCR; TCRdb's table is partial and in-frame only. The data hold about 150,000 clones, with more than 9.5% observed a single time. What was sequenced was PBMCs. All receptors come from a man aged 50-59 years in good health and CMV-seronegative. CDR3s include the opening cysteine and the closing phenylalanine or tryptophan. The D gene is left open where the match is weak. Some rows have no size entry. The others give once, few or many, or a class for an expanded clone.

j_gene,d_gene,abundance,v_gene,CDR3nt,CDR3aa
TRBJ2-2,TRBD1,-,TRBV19,TGTGCCAGTAATCGACGAGGGACAGGGGCCACCGGGGAGCTGTTTTTT,CASNRRGTGATGELFF
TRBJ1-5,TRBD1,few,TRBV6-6,TGTGCCAGCAGAACCGGACAGGTCCTTCAGCCCCAGCATTTT,CASRTGQVLQPQHF
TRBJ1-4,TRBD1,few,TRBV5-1,TGCGCCAGCAGCTTGGCAATCCAGGGGGAGTTAACGACAAATAATGAAAAACTGTTTTTT,CASSLAIQGELTTNNEKLFF
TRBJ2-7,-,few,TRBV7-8,TGTGCCAGCAGTAGTCAGTACTTC,CASSSQYF
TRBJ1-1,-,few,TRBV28,TGTGCCAGCAGTTTAGGGGGGAAGAACACTGAAGCTTTCTTT,CASSLGGKNTEAFF
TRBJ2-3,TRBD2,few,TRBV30,TGTGCCTGGAGGGCTAAACTAGCGGGAGGAGATACGCAGTATTTT,CAWRAKLAGGDTQYF
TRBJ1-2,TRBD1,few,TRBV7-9,TGTGCCAGCAGCTCCTGGACAGGGAGTAACTATGGCTACACCTTC,CASSSWTGSNYGYTF
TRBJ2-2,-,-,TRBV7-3,TGTGCCAGCAGCTTAACGGCACAGATAAGGGAGCTGTTTTTT,CASSLTAQIRELFF
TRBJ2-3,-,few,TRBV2,TGTGCCAGCCGGCGAGGGGGAGGGAGCACAGATACGCAGTATTTT,CASRRGGGSTDTQYF
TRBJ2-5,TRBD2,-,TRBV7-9,TGTGCCAGCAGCTTACTGGCTAGCGGGGGGGCATGGGAGACCCAGTACTTC,CASSLLASGGAWETQYF
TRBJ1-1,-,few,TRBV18,TGTGCCAGCTCACCTACCAACATGAACACTGAAGCTTTCTTT,CASSPTNMNTEAFF
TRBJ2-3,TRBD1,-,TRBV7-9,TGTGCCAGCAGTTGGGACAGTTCAGATACGCAGTATTTT,CASSWDSSDTQYF
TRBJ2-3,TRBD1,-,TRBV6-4,TGTGCCAGCAGTGACGGGGACAGTTCAGATACGCAGTATTTT,CASSDGDSSDTQYF
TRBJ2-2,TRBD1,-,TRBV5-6,TGTGCCAGCAGCAGGGACAGGGGCACCGGGGAGCTGTTTTTT,CASSRDRGTGELFF
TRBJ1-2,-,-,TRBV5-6,TGTGCCAGCAGCCTGGCGGCAGGGGTGTTGTTTGGCTACACCTTC,CASSLAAGVLFGYTF
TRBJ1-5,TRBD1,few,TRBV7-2,TGTGCCAGCAGCTTTACAGGGGGCTCGGGGGGTCAGCCCCAGCATTTT,CASSFTGGSGGQPQHF
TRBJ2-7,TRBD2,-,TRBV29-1,TGCAGCGTTGAAGCTAGCGGCTACGAGCAGTACTTC,CSVEASGYEQYF